Below, 11 T cell receptor beta chains from the same sample are listed, as sequenced in a study of radiotherapy plus CTLA-4 blockade in lung cancer. The method was immunoSEQ multiplex PCR; TCRdb's version includes in-frame clones alone and lacks a portion of them. The table records about 88,000 clones, about three quarters of them present only once. Sequenced material: peripheral blood, taken from a patient treated with radiotherapy plus ipilimumab. The receptors shown here come from a human donor with non-small cell lung cancer that progressed on radiotherapy plus ipilimumab.

The CDR3 spells CASSLAGLNTEAFF. DNA for the CDR3: TGTGCCAGCAGCTTAGCGGGGTTGAACACTGAAGCTTTCTTT. This chain connects TRBV7-9 to TRBJ1-1; the D is unclear. Per germline, CDR1 SEHNR and CDR2 FQNEAQ (reference sequence). Trimming took off 0 bases at V and 0 bases at J, with 5 bases between the two ends. The CDR3 contains 14 residues.

The rearrangement uses TRBV9 and TRBJ2-3, with TRBD2 as a possible D gene (6 bases). V dropped 4 bases and J dropped 2 bases, with 14 bases sitting between them. There are 15 residues in the CDR3. The V gene's germline CDR1 is SGDLS and CDR2 YYNGEE. Here the CDR3 reads CASSSGLHHTDTQYF. For the CDR3, the DNA is TGTGCCAGCAGCTCGGGACTTCATCACACAGATACGCAGTATTTT. Full variable domain (missing parts from reference TRBV9 and TRBJ2-3): DSGVTQTPKHLITATGQRVTLRCSPRSGDLSVYWYQQSLDQGLQFLIQYYNGEERAKGNILERFSAQQFPDLHSELNLSSLELGDSALYFCASSSGLHHTDTQYFGPGTRLTVL.

V and J are TRBV5-1 and TRBJ2-5; no clear D. The CDR3 totals 14 residues. Germline V lookup: CDR1 SGHRS, CDR2 YFSETQ. Trimming took off 2 bases at V and 9 bases at J, with 17 bases between the two ends. The CDR3 DNA follows: TGCGCCAGCAGCTTAAGCTTTGAAACTGCCCCCCAGTACTTC. It yields the protein CASSLSFETAPQYF. Using reference TRBV5-1 and TRBJ2-5 for the parts outside the CDR3, the full variable domain is KAGVTQTPRYLIKTRGQQVTLSCSPISGHRSVSWYQQTPGQGLQFLFEYFSETQRNKGNFPGRFSGRQFSNSRSEMNVSTLELGDSALYLCASSLSFETAPQYFGPGTRLLVL.

The rearrangement joins TRBV5-4 to TRBJ1-2; no clear D gene. The CDR3 covers 18 residues. Germline V gene data show CDR1 as SGHNT and CDR2 as YYREEE (reference sequence). V was clipped by 0 bases and J by 6 bases, with 24 bases between them. CDR3 residues: CASSLDGNPESTIDGYTF. DNA of the CDR3: TGTGCCAGCAGCTTGGACGGGAATCCGGAAAGCACTATCGATGGCTACACCTTC.

The rearrangement links TRBV27 to TRBJ1-4, with D unresolved. The CDR3 covers 14 residues. The V end lost 4 bases, the J end lost 3 bases, and 9 bases lay between the germline ends. Germline V gene sequence: CDR1 MNHEY, CDR2 SMNVEV (reference sequence). This CDR3 reads CASSSYGPNEKLFF. The CDR3 region has the DNA TGTGCCAGCAGTTCGTACGGACCTAATGAAAAACTGTTTTTT. The full variable domain, in which reference TRBV27 and TRBJ1-4 provide the parts outside the CDR3, is EAQVTQNPRYLITVTGKKLTVTCSQNMNHEYMSWYRQDPGLGLRQIYYSMNVEVTDKGDVPEGYKVSRKEKRNFPLILESPSPNQTSLYFCASSSYGPNEKLFFGSGTQLSVL.

The V gene is TRBV19, the J gene TRBJ2-7; TRBD2 matches at 11 bases. This CDR3 contains 15 residues. Germline CDR1 reads LNHDA; CDR2 reads SQIVND (reference sequence). V lost 3 bases and J lost 3; bases outside the gene matches: 4. The DNA for the CDR3 is TGTGCCAGTAGTATTGGACTAGCGGGCGTCTACGAGCAGTACTTC. This codes for CASSIGLAGVYEQYF.

CDR3 residues: CASSQAETRQGSNQPQHF. The CDR3 DNA follows: TGTGCCAGCAGCCAAGCGGAAACCCGACAGGGGAGCAATCAGCCCCAGCATTTT. The chain carries TRBV4-2 and TRBJ1-5, with 8 nucleotides matching TRBD1. This CDR3 has 18 residues. Trimming took 1 base from V and 1 from J; bases not matched to a gene: 9. The germline V gene encodes CDR1 LGHNA and CDR2 YNFKEQ.

This chain connects TRBV5-1 to TRBJ1-4, with 10 nucleotides matching TRBD1. The CDR3 is 16 amino acids. V shed 3 bases and J 0 bases; nucleotides not matched to a gene: 2. The germline gives CDR1 SGHRS, CDR2 YFSETQ. CDR3 in amino acids: CASSSGTGATNEKLFF. CDR3 bases: TGCGCCAGCAGCTCCGGGACAGGGGCAACTAATGAAAAACTGTTTTTT.

V and J are TRBV10-2 and TRBJ1-2; TRBD1 matches 9 bases. This CDR3 region has 12 residues. J gave up 9 bases and V 3 bases, and 2 bases lay outside the gene matches. The germline V gene has CDR1 WSHSY and CDR2 SAAADI. The CDR3 bases are TGCGCCAGCAGTGAACAGGGGGCACGCTACACCTTC. As protein: CASSEQGARYTF.

The gene calls are TRBV4-1 and TRBJ2-1, with 10 bases lining up with TRBD2. With 3 bases clipped from V and 4 bases from J, the junction kept 6 bases outside the gene matches. The CDR3 is 16 residues long. CDR1 MGHRA and CDR2 YSYEKL come from the germline V gene. CDR3 sequence: CASSHYASGGYNEQFF. The CDR3 coding sequence is TGCGCCAGCAGCCATTATGCTAGCGGGGGTTACAATGAGCAGTTCTTC.

This clone was observed a few times. The chain has TRBV19 and TRBJ1-5, with D possibly TRBD1 on 6 matching bases. The CDR3 is 14 amino acids. Trimming shortened V by 6 bases and J by 1 base, and 10 bases separated the two germline ends. Germline V gene data show CDR1 as LNHDA and CDR2 as SQIVND (reference sequence). The CDR3 sequence is CASRQGSSNQPQHF. DNA for the CDR3: TGTGCCAGTAGACAGGGTTCGAGCAATCAGCCCCAGCATTTT. The complete variable domain, with remaining parts taken from reference TRBV19 and TRBJ1-5, reads DGGITQSPKYLFRKEGQNVTLSCEQNLNHDAMYWYRQDPGQGLRLIYYSQIVNDFQKGDIAEGYSVSREKKESFPLTVTSAQKNPTAFYLCASRQGSSNQPQHFGDGTRLSIL.